This T cell receptor beta chain was sequenced during a study of CD8 T cells in ankylosing spondylitis. Details on this clonotype: Its antigen is currently unknown.

Study-wide results and caveats: A TCR beta motif of under ten highly homologous variants appeared characteristic of ankylosing spondylitis blood.

The TCR beta libraries were generated through quantitative 5'-RACE incorporating molecular barcodes. From the 5' RACE reads, TCRdb called clonotypes with MiXCR, one entry per CDR3 protein. The repertoire holds roughly 670,000 distinct CDR3 sequences, with around 19% as singletons. This clonotype was sampled from a male donor with ankylosing spondylitis. Sequenced sample: blood, either unsorted or a sorted T cell fraction (not recorded which).

CDR3 in DNA: TGTGCCAGCAGTGAGGGGGGACGTAATCAGCCCCAGCATTTT. Translating it yields CASSEGGRNQPQHF. The rearrangement uses TRBV6-1 and TRBJ1-5; D possibly corresponds to TRBD1 (5 bases). From germline, CDR1 is MNHNS and CDR2 SASEGT. The CDR3 loop spans 14 amino acids. V lost 3 bases, J lost 4 bases, and 10 bases lay in between.